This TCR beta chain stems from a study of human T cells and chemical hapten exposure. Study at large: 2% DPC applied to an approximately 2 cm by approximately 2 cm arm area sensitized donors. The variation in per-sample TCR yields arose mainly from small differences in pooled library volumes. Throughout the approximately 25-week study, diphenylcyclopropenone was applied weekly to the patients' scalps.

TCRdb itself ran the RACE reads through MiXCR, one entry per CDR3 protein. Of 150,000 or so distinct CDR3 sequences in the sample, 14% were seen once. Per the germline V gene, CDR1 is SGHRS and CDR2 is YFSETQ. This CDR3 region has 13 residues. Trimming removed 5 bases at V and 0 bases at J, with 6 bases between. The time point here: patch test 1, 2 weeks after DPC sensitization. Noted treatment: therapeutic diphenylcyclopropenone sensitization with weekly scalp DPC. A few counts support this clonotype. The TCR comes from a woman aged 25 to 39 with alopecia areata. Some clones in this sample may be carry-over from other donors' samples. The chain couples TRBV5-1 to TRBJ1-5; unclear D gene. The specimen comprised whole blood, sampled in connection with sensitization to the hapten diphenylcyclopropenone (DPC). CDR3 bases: TGCGCCAGCAGTGAATTTAGCAATCAGCCCCAGCATTTT. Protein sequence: CASSEFSNQPQHF.